What follows describes a single TCR beta chain. Antigen: not known. The authors ran a second PCR of about 7 to 11 cycles using a sample-barcoded 5' primer and a J-beta primer mix. A 12-random-nucleotide template-switch adaptor tagged each cDNA molecule. From the 5' RACE reads, TCRdb called clonotypes with MiXCR, one entry per CDR3 protein. Among 1.5 million to 2 million distinct CDR3 sequences listed, about 39% were seen once. From germline, CDR1 is SGHTA and CDR2 FQGNSA. Trimming cost V 5 bases and J 0 bases, with 12 bases left between them. The CDR3 totals 15 residues. This sample is drawn from a study of blood T cells in healthy people across ages. Overall study results and limits: Investigators viewed diversity estimates from one million T cells as underestimates, the study reported.

Sequences were obtained from blood. The sequence came from a human donor in good health. The chain carries TRBV7-2 and TRBJ2-3; possible D gene TRBD2, 6 bases. The CDR3, as DNA: TGTGCCAGCAGCATCTCCGGGACTAGCACAGATACGCAGTATTTT. Its protein is CASSISGTSTDTQYF.